This TCR beta chain emerged from a study of cytomegalovirus exposure and HLA in healthy donors. It was healthy bone marrow donors who served as donors. Germline V gene sequence: CDR1 SGDLS, CDR2 YYNGEE. V lost 6 bases to trimming and J lost 5 bases; unmatched junction nucleotides: 5. The length of the CDR3 is 13 residues. Vbeta (60) and Jbeta (13) primers were used in the PCR. Sequenced by immunoSEQ multiplex PCR; TCRdb stores in-frame clones only, minus some. The table shows 150,000 to 200,000 clones, with approximately 80% occurring only once. Study results and limitations: TCR beta chains associated with HLA were, in a later analysis, more clonally expanded than equally common others. Some TCR beta chains (around 180 of them) were listed as cytomegalovirus-associated. Reports indicate that TCR beta sequences accurately predicted the HLA-A and HLA-B alleles of most subjects.

Worth noting for this clone: Its matching antigen is unknown.

Sequences were obtained from PBMCs. The sequence derives from a woman aged 45 to 65 in good health and CMV-seronegative. The genes are TRBV9 and TRBJ2-1; 7 bases agree with TRBD1. The CDR3 nucleotides are TGTGCCAGCACGGGACAGCTAAACAATGAGCAGTTCTTC. Amino acid sequence: CASTGQLNNEQFF.